These 29 T cell receptor beta chains were all obtained from the same sample, sequenced in a study of T cells in Graves' hyperthyroidism and ophthalmopathy. Amplified TCR beta CDR3 regions came from RNA transcripts. Initially, a first-round RT-PCR of the TCR CDR3 employed the HTBI primer set. TCRdb used MiXCR to reprocess the multiplex PCR reads, holding one entry per CDR3 protein. Of more than 500,000 distinct CDR3 sequences listed, just over 45% are singletons. Source material: peripheral blood or thyroid tissue (not recorded which). These receptors were collected from an adult woman with Graves' disease, either hyperthyroidism or ophthalmopathy (not recorded which).

The V call is TRBV25-1, the J call TRBJ1-6; the D is unclear. Trimming removed 3 bases at V and 1 base at J, with 16 bases between. CDR3 length: 18 amino acids. Germline-derived CDR1 and CDR2 are MGHDK and SYGVNS. As DNA, the CDR3 is TGTGCCAGCAGTGAGCCTCCGACCCAAGGGTCCTATAATTCACCCCTCCACTTT. This encodes CASSEPPTQGSYNSPLHF.

The table lists this clonotype with many counts. The gene calls are TRBV10-2 and TRBJ1-1; D is uncertain. V was shortened by 8 bases and J by 1 base, with 5 bases between the two germline ends. Germline CDR1 is WSHSY and CDR2 is SAAADI. The CDR3 loop spans 11 amino acids. CDR3 residues: CASRWNTEAFF. For the CDR3, the DNA is TGCGCCAGCCGGTGGAACACTGAAGCTTTCTTT.

The CDR3 nucleotides read TGTGCCATCACCCCGGACGGCCCCTTCTACGAGCAGTACTTC. Its protein is CAITPDGPFYEQYF. The chain employs TRBV10-3 and TRBJ2-7; D is ambiguous. Trimming took 7 bases from V and 3 from J, leaving 16 bases between them. This CDR3 has 14 amino acids. Germline V CDR1 and CDR2: ENHRY, SYGVKD.

In its sample, this clonotype was seen a few times. CDR3 in amino acids: CAGRGGDSPLHF. CDR3 bases: TGTGCCGGGAGGGGAGGAGATTCACCCCTCCACTTT. V and J are TRBV6-1 and TRBJ1-6, with a possible D match to TRBD1 (5 bases). This CDR3 is built from 12 residues. CDR1 and CDR2 (germline): MNHNS, SASEGT. V lost 11 bases and J lost 8, with 13 bases in between.

The sample holds one count of this clonotype. V usage is TRBV6-5 and J usage is TRBJ2-5; 9 bases agree with TRBD1. Germline-derived CDR1 and CDR2 are MNHEY and SVGAGI. J lost 2 bases, V lost 1 base, and 2 bases had no gene match. The CDR3 has 15 amino acids. The chain's CDR3 is CASSYYGQGQETQYF. The CDR3 DNA sequence: TGTGCCAGCAGTTACTATGGACAGGGGCAAGAGACCCAGTACTTC.

The genes are TRBV7-2 and TRBJ2-7; D perhaps matches TRBD1 (6 bases). V lost 1 base and J lost 0, with 10 bases in between. There are 15 residues in the CDR3. Germline V CDR1 and CDR2: SGHTA, FQGNSA. The CDR3 is CASSLGRRGSYEQYF. Here the CDR3 DNA reads TGTGCCAGCAGCTTAGGTCGCAGGGGCTCCTACGAGCAGTACTTC.

The chain recombines TRBV2 with TRBJ2-6; D call uncertain. V shed 6 bases and J shed 2 bases, with 11 bases lying between them. The CDR3 totals 15 residues. The germline V gene encodes CDR1 SNHLY and CDR2 FYNNEI. The CDR3: CASSLLTPGANVLTF. Written as DNA, the CDR3 is TGTGCCAGCAGCCTGTTGACCCCTGGGGCCAACGTCCTGACTTTC.

The J gene is TRBJ2-7, the V gene TRBV7-2, with TRBD2 identical over 16 bases. J was trimmed by 9 bases and V by 1 base; bases with no gene match: 6. Germline-derived CDR1 and CDR2 are SGHTA and FQGNSA. The CDR3 consists of 16 residues. CDR3 bases: TGTGCCAGCAGCTTAGTTGGGACTAGCGGGAGGGCCTGGCAGTACTTC. Its translation: CASSLVGTSGRAWQYF.

The V gene is TRBV12-3 or TRBV12-4, the J gene TRBJ1-6; 7 nucleotides agree with TRBD1. Trimming cost V 6 bases and J 10 bases; bases outside gene matches: 12. The CDR3 runs 15 residues. The CDR3 DNA sequence: TGTGCCAGCAGCGCTACAGGGGCTGGGGAGTCACCCCTCCACTTT. Protein product: CASSATGAGESPLHF.

This clonotype was detected ten times or more. CDR3 nucleotide sequence: TGCAGTGCTAGAGACGGGACTAGCGGGTCCAACGAGCAGTACTTC. Its translation is CSARDGTSGSNEQYF. This chain connects TRBV20-1 to TRBJ2-7; 12 positions agree with TRBD2. The CDR3 spans 15 residues. V lost 0 bases and J lost 5; bases outside the gene matches: 5. The germline gives CDR1 DFQATT, CDR2 SNEGSKA (reference sequence).

The gene calls are TRBV3-1 and TRBJ2-5; a weak D match, TRBD2 (5 bases). This CDR3 has 16 residues. Germline values: CDR1 LGHDT, CDR2 YNNKEL (reference sequence). The V and J ends lost 0 bases and 1 base respectively, with 12 bases between them. The CDR3 DNA is TGTGCCAGCAGCCAAGAAGGAGGACTCAGCCAAGAGACCCAGTACTTC. This encodes CASSQEGGLSQETQYF.

The rearrangement uses TRBV5-1 and TRBJ2-5, with a possible D match to TRBD1 (6 bases). The germline V and J ends were trimmed by 2 bases and 1 base, with 12 bases remaining between them. This CDR3 has 15 amino acids. Germline V lookup: CDR1 SGHRS, CDR2 YFSETQ. The chain's CDR3 is CASSFRQASQETQYF. CDR3 coding DNA: TGCGCCAGCAGCTTCCGACAGGCCAGCCAAGAGACCCAGTACTTC.

This clonotype has more than one count but fewer than ten. This chain links TRBV10-3 with TRBJ1-2; no definite D call. Germline loops: CDR1 ENHRY, CDR2 SYGVKD. Trimming left V 0 bases short and J 8 bases short, with 13 bases between. The CDR3 covers 14 residues. The CDR3 DNA reads TGTGCCATCAGTGAGTCAGCTCTCCGCCTGGGCTACACCTTC. Translation: CAISESALRLGYTF.

The genes are TRBV7-9 and TRBJ2-2; D possibly corresponds to TRBD2 (5 bases). Per the germline V gene, CDR1 is SEHNR and CDR2 is FQNEAQ (reference sequence). CDR3 size: 13 residues. V was shortened by 8 bases and J by 7 bases, with 14 bases between the two germline ends. The CDR3 is CASGLRLSGELFF. CDR3 coding DNA: TGTGCCAGCGGACTTCGACTAAGCGGGGAGCTGTTTTTT.

There are a few counts of this clonotype. The genes are TRBV10-3 and TRBJ2-2, with 12 bases that match TRBD2. The CDR3 covers 14 residues. Germline V gene lookup returns CDR1 ENHRY and CDR2 SYGVKD. V lost 8 bases to trimming and J lost 8 bases; unmatched junction nucleotides: 6. The CDR3 DNA follows: TGTGCCATCCAGACTAGCGGGGGATCTGGGGAGCTGTTTTTT. Its translation is CAIQTSGGSGELFF.

This chain connects TRBV7-2 to TRBJ2-7; D is unresolved. The CDR3 extends over 12 amino acids. The V end was cut by 5 bases, the J end by 6 bases, with 11 bases between. Germline assignment: CDR1 SGHTA and CDR2 FQGNSA. CDR3 residues: CASSANRGEQYF. As DNA, the CDR3 is TGTGCCAGCAGCGCGAACCGCGGCGAGCAGTACTTC.

In this sample, this clonotype turned up many times. The chain uses TRBV11-2 and TRBJ1-6; tentative D call: TRBD1 (5 bases). V shed 3 bases and J shed 9 bases, with 15 bases lying between them. The CDR3 spans 15 residues. CDR1 is SGHAT, CDR2 FQNNGV, per germline. This CDR3 reads CASSFRRGPVSPLHF. The CDR3 DNA sequence: TGTGCCAGCAGCTTTAGACGGGGCCCCGTTTCACCCCTCCACTTT. Drawing the rest from reference TRBV11-2 and TRBJ1-6, the complete variable domain is EAGVAQSPRYKIIEKRQSVAFWCNPISGHATLYWYQQILGQGPKLLIQFQNNGVVDDSQLPKDRFSAERLKGVDSTLKIQPAKLEDSAVYLCASSFRRGPVSPLHFGNGTRLTVT.

This clonotype appeared many times. The chain carries TRBV5-4 and TRBJ2-7, with a possible D match to TRBD2 (5 bases). Looked up from germline, CDR1 is SGHNT and CDR2 is YYREEE (reference sequence). The CDR3 runs 13 residues. Deletions cut 4 bases from V and 2 bases from J, with 10 bases between. The CDR3 DNA is TGTGCCAGCAGCCCGGACTCAACCTACGAGCAGTACTTC. Translating gives CASSPDSTYEQYF.

The rearrangement links TRBV19 to TRBJ2-3; D might be TRBD2 (5 bases). The CDR3 length is 19 residues. Per the germline V gene, CDR1 is LNHDA and CDR2 is SQIVND (reference sequence). Trimming stripped 3 bases from V and 0 bases from J, with 22 bases between. The CDR3 coding sequence is TGTGCCAGTAGTATTAGGTGGCGAGGGATGCTCCTGAGCACAGATACGCAGTATTTT. Protein product: CASSIRWRGMLLSTDTQYF.

This clonotype was seen more than once but under ten times. This chain uses TRBV7-9 with TRBJ1-2; D remains unclear. Between the trimmed V and J ends, which lost 5 bases and 3 bases, there was a span of 16 bases. The germline V gene has CDR1 SEHNR and CDR2 FQNEAQ (reference sequence). CDR3 length: 15 residues. The CDR3 DNA sequence: TGTGCCAGCAGCCCCCGTAAGGGAAGGGACTATGGCTACACCTTC. Encoded protein: CASSPRKGRDYGYTF.

The chain combines TRBV7-3 with TRBJ1-4; D possibly corresponds to TRBD1 (5 bases). This CDR3 region has 17 residues. The V end lost 2 bases, the J end lost 0 bases, and 13 bases lay between the germline ends. Germline V gene sequence: CDR1 SGHTA, CDR2 FQGTGA. CDR3 sequence: CASSLGFQGATNEKLFF. CDR3 coding DNA: TGTGCCAGCAGCTTAGGCTTCCAGGGCGCAACTAATGAAAAACTGTTTTTT. Full variable domain (remainder filled in from reference TRBV7-3 and TRBJ1-4): GAGVSQTPSNKVTEKGKYVELRCDPISGHTALYWYRQSLGQGPEFLIYFQGTGAADDSGLPNDRFFAVRPEGSVSTLKIQRTERGDSAVYLCASSLGFQGATNEKLFFGSGTQLSVL.

CDR3 region: CASNRAQGARAFF. The CDR3 region has the DNA TGTGCCAGCAACAGGGCGCAGGGCGCGAGAGCTTTCTTT. The chain couples TRBV12-3 or TRBV12-4 to TRBJ1-1, with D perhaps TRBD1 (6 bases). With 7 bases removed from V and 10 bases from J, the gap between germline ends came to 19 bases. This CDR3 has 13 amino acids.

Details on this clonotype: Germline is not matched at one junction end, which may reflect a read error. The chain uses TRBV10-3 and TRBJ2-5; TRBD2 aligns across 12 bases. In germline, CDR1 is ENHRY, CDR2 SYGVKD. This CDR3 spans 14 amino acids. CDR3 residues: CAISLAGGQETQHF. The CDR3, as DNA: TGTGCCATCAGTCTAGCGGGAGGGCAAGAGACCCAGCACTTC.

This clonotype was seen repeatedly, ten times or more. The chain uses TRBV5-1 and TRBJ2-5; D is tentatively TRBD1 or TRBD2 (5 bases each). The CDR3 is 15 residues long. CDR1 and CDR2 from the germline V gene are SGHRS and YFSETQ. V lost 4 bases and J lost 4, with 17 bases in between. CDR3 bases: TGCGCCAGCAGCCCGAACGGGGACGGAGGAGAGACCCAGTACTTC. It yields the protein CASSPNGDGGETQYF. Looking up the rest from reference TRBV5-1 and TRBJ2-5 gives the full variable domain: KAGVTQTPRYLIKTRGQQVTLSCSPISGHRSVSWYQQTPGQGLQFLFEYFSETQRNKGNFPGRFSGRQFSNSRSEMNVSTLELGDSALYLCASSPNGDGGETQYFGPGTRLLVL.

This clonotype was recorded at least ten times. J is TRBJ1-2 and V is TRBV7-8, with 7 bases lining up with TRBD1. After removal of 5 bases from V and 5 bases from J, the junction contained 11 bases not matched to a gene. The germline V gene has CDR1 SGHVS and CDR2 FQNEAQ. The CDR3 extends over 15 amino acids. In DNA, the CDR3 is TGTGCCAGCAGCAGGGACAGACAGAATAAATATGGCTACACCTTC. It encodes CASSRDRQNKYGYTF.

At least ten counts were recorded for this clonotype. The chain uses TRBV7-9 and TRBJ2-5, with D unresolved. Trimming left V 6 bases short and J 4 bases short, with 3 bases between. The V gene's germline CDR1 is SEHNR and CDR2 FQNEAQ (reference sequence). CDR3 length equals 10 residues. CDR3 protein: CASSGETQYF. In nucleotides, the CDR3 is TGTGCCAGCAGTGGAGAGACCCAGTACTTC.

This clonotype was counted many times. The gene calls are TRBV7-9 and TRBJ2-2; D is possibly TRBD2 (6 bases). The germline V gene encodes CDR1 SEHNR and CDR2 FQNEAQ (reference sequence). CDR3 length: 16 residues. V was shortened by 5 bases and J by 5 bases, with 18 bases between the two germline ends. The CDR3 DNA reads TGTGCCAGCAGCCCGGGGCGGGAAGCGTGGACCGGGGAGCTGTTTTTT. This sequence encodes CASSPGREAWTGELFF. Based on the CDR3 plus reference TRBV7-9 and TRBJ2-2, the full variable domain is DTGVSQNPRHKITKRGQNVTFRCDPISEHNRLYWYRQTLGQGPEFLTYFQNEAQLEKSRLLSDRFSAERPKGSFSTLEIQRTEQGDSAMYLCASSPGREAWTGELFFGEGSRLTVL.

This clonotype was seen repeatedly, ten times or more. The chain uses TRBV7-8 and TRBJ1-5; D is unresolved. The CDR3 extends over 17 amino acids. Germline V gives CDR1 SGHVS, CDR2 FQNEAQ. With 6 bases removed from V and 0 bases from J, the gap between germline ends came to 18 bases. CDR3 in amino acids: CASRPRGGKYSNQPQHF. CDR3 bases: TGTGCCAGCAGGCCCCGGGGTGGGAAATATAGCAATCAGCCCCAGCATTTT.

This clonotype was seen only a few times. The rearrangement links TRBV28 to TRBJ2-2; D unclear. The CDR3 contains 13 residues. Germline V gene sequence: CDR1 MDHEN, CDR2 SYDVKM. The V end lost 3 bases, the J end lost 4 bases, and 6 bases lay between the germline ends. The CDR3 coding sequence is TGTGCCAGCAGTTTTATGTCCACCGGGGAGCTGTTTTTT. This codes for CASSFMSTGELFF.